Each of the 23 T cell receptor beta chains below was sequenced from the same sample in a study of spatial heterogeneity in lung cancer. Time point meaning: sample taken at primary tumor resection. Whole RNA, isolated from tumor, nontumor lung or frozen PBMC, was sequenced without prior sorting. From the 5' RACE reads, TCRdb called clonotypes with MiXCR, one entry per CDR3 protein. This sample yields about 12,000 distinct CDR3 sequences, of which roughly 13% are seen a single time; roughly 2.4% belongs to the top ten. Sequencing was performed on PBMCs, taken at surgery. The source is a female donor with early-stage non-small cell lung cancer.

The V gene is TRBV7-9, the J gene TRBJ1-2, with 9 bases identical to TRBD1. The CDR3 is made up of 15 amino acids. V dropped 4 bases and J dropped 0; count of bases not matched to a gene: 3. Germline loops: CDR1 SEHNR, CDR2 FQNEAQ (reference sequence). CDR3 bases: TGTGCCAGCAGCTCCGGGACAGGGTCTAACTATGGCTACACCTTC. Translated: CASSSGTGSNYGYTF.

There are a few counts of this clonotype. The chain joins TRBV29-1 to TRBJ2-5, with 10 bases aligning to TRBD2. The CDR3 runs to 14 residues. Germline CDR1 and CDR2: SQVTM and ANQGSEA. V shed 7 bases, J shed 5 bases, and the junction held 10 bases outside the gene matches. CDR3 in amino acids: CSATSGTAGETQYF. CDR3 coding DNA: TGCAGCGCCACTAGCGGGACTGCGGGTGAGACCCAGTACTTC.

At least ten counts were recorded for this clonotype. The J gene is TRBJ1-5, the V gene TRBV18; no clear D gene. The CDR3 is 13 amino acids. CDR1 is KGHSH, CDR2 LQKENI, per germline. The germline V and J ends were trimmed by 4 bases and 3 bases, with 7 bases remaining between them. CDR3 sequence reads: CASSLEHNQPQHF. Here the CDR3 DNA reads TGTGCCAGCTCACTTGAGCACAATCAGCCCCAGCATTTT.

Ten or more counts support this clonotype. J is TRBJ2-6 and V is TRBV21-1; the table's D gene call, TRBD1, was not cross checked with the DNA. TRBV21-1 is tagged as a pseudogene. CDR3 length: 15 amino acids. Here the CDR3 DNA reads TGTGCCAGCAGGGAGACAGGGGCTGGGGCCAACGTCCTGACTTTC. This encodes CASRETGAGANVLTF.

Within the sample, this clonotype is medium-sized. The chain uses TRBV3-1 and TRBJ1-1, with a possible D match to TRBD1 (6 bases). Deletions cut 4 bases from V and 3 bases from J, with 15 bases between. Germline V lookup: CDR1 LGHDT, CDR2 YNNKEL (reference sequence). There are 15 residues in the CDR3. The CDR3 region has the DNA TGTGCCAGCAGCCCGTTGGGGGGCAAGGACACTGAAGCTTTCTTT. Its translation: CASSPLGGKDTEAFF.

This clonotype counts as medium-sized. The chain employs TRBV7-9 and TRBJ2-7; D ambiguous. The germline V and J ends were trimmed by 4 bases and 5 bases, with 9 bases remaining between them. Germline V gives CDR1 SEHNR, CDR2 FQNEAQ (reference sequence). The CDR3 is 12 amino acids. Written as DNA, the CDR3 is TGTGCCAGCAGCTCTCTAAACCACGAGCAGTACTTC. This codes for CASSSLNHEQYF.

The table lists this clonotype with many counts. The genes are TRBV12-3 or TRBV12-4 and TRBJ2-5; 7 nucleotides agree with TRBD1. The CDR3 sequence is 14 residues long. With V trimmed by 8 bases and J by 7 bases, 13 bases remained unmatched. The CDR3 bases are TGTGCCAGCCAGCATCTGGGACAGAAGGTGACCCAGTACTTC. This translates into CASQHLGQKVTQYF.

This clonotype counts as medium-sized (0.01 to 0.1%). The chain links TRBV6-5 to TRBJ1-2; TRBD1 agrees at 8 bases. CDR3 length equals 14 residues. V was pared by 0 bases and J by 4 bases, with 1 base of the junction left unmatched. Looked up from germline, CDR1 is MNHEY and CDR2 is SVGAGI. The CDR3 region has the DNA TGTGCCAGCAGTTACTCGACAGGGGCCTATGGCTACACCTTC. Residues: CASSYSTGAYGYTF.

In its sample, this clonotype ranks as medium-sized. The chain couples TRBV18 to TRBJ1-5; D gene uncertain. There are 12 residues in the CDR3. Trimming took 1 base from V and 6 from J, leaving 4 bases between them. Looked up from germline, CDR1 is KGHSH and CDR2 is LQKENI. The CDR3: CASSPQGQPQHF. As DNA, the CDR3 is TGTGCCAGCTCACCACAGGGTCAGCCCCAGCATTTT.

Ten or more counts support this clonotype. This chain uses TRBV5-1 with TRBJ1-5; D ambiguous. Trimming stripped 5 bases from V and 0 bases from J, with 6 bases between. Germline lookup yields CDR1 SGHRS and CDR2 YFSETQ. The CDR3 runs 13 residues. Written as DNA, the CDR3 is TGCGCCAGCAGGATAAATAGCAATCAGCCCCAGCATTTT. Residues: CASRINSNQPQHF.

For this clonotype: One end of the junction fails to match germline, which may point to a read error. This chain uses TRBV2 with TRBJ2-3; D may be TRBD1 (5 bases). Per the germline V gene, CDR1 is SNHLY and CDR2 is FYNNEI. The CDR3 is 14 amino acids. CDR3 protein: CASSILFPTETQYF. CDR3 nucleotides: TGTGCCAGCAGCATCCTGTTCCCGACAGAAACGCAGTATTTT.

This clonotype is categorized as medium-sized. The chain carries TRBV29-1 and TRBJ2-5; 10 bases fit TRBD1. The CDR3 extends over 12 amino acids. V trimming: 7 bases; J trimming: 2 bases; junction bases outside the gene matches: 1. Germline V gene sequence: CDR1 SQVTM, CDR2 ANQGSEA. The chain's CDR3 is CSADRGQETQYF. The CDR3 coding sequence is TGCAGCGCGGACAGGGGGCAAGAGACCCAGTACTTC.

This clonotype ranks as medium-sized (0.01 to 0.1%). CDR3 DNA sequence: TGCGCCAGCAGCGGCGGGCGTAGCGCCGGGGACGAGCAGTACTTC. This translates into CASSGGRSAGDEQYF. The chain combines TRBV5-1 with TRBJ2-7; perhaps TRBD2 as D (5 bases). This CDR3 has 15 amino acids. Germline V gene sequence: CDR1 SGHRS, CDR2 YFSETQ. Trimming removed 4 bases at V and 5 bases at J, with 19 bases between.

The genes are TRBV20-1 and TRBJ1-5; D remains ambiguous. The CDR3 runs to 14 residues. V lost 5 bases and J lost 0, with 11 bases in between. The V gene's germline CDR1 is DFQATT and CDR2 SNEGSKA (reference sequence). CDR3 DNA: TGCAGTGCTCCCGGAGGAGGTAGCAATCAGCCCCAGCATTTT. The encoded protein is CSAPGGGSNQPQHF.

A word on this clonotype: This clone may be a read error of a much larger clone one base away. The chain employs TRBV7-2 and TRBJ2-1; D is unclear. Trimming took 3 bases from V and 0 from J, leaving 9 bases between them. The length of the CDR3 is 15 residues. Germline lookup yields CDR1 SGHTA and CDR2 FQGNSA. This chain's CDR3 is CASSFIGNSYNEQFF. In nucleotides, the CDR3 is TGTGCCAGCAGCTTTATCGGAAACTCCTACAATGAGCAGTTCTTC.

This clonotype was found a few times. CDR3 DNA sequence: TGTGCCAGTAGTACCGGACTAGCGGGAGGGCCTAGCACAGATACGCAGTATTTT. As protein: CASSTGLAGGPSTDTQYF. The V call is TRBV19, the J call TRBJ2-3, with 15 nucleotides matching TRBD2. The CDR3 runs to 18 residues. The V gene's germline CDR1 is LNHDA and CDR2 SQIVND (reference sequence). V trimming: 4 bases; J trimming: 0 bases; junction bases outside the gene matches: 5.

This clonotype showed up many times. The chain couples TRBV28 to TRBJ2-1; TRBD1 matches 9 bases. Looked up from germline, CDR1 is MDHEN and CDR2 is SYDVKM. The junction had 11 bases not matched to a gene; V was cut back by 4 bases and J by 10 bases. CDR3 size: 15 residues. The CDR3 DNA reads TGTGCCAGCAGTTCCCCGGGACAGGGATACGGGGAGCAGTTCTTC. It is translated as CASSSPGQGYGEQFF.

This clonotype was observed a single time. The rearrangement joins TRBV20-1 to TRBJ2-7; D is possibly TRBD1 (5 bases). Trimming shortened V by 0 bases and J by 3 bases, and 12 bases separated the two germline ends. The CDR3 length is 14 residues. CDR1 DFQATT and CDR2 SNEGSKA come from the germline V gene (reference sequence). The CDR3, as DNA: TGCAGTGCTAGAGATACTGGCAGGGTCTACGAGCAGTACTTC. Translation gives CSARDTGRVYEQYF.

Judged by abundance, this clonotype is medium-sized. The J gene is TRBJ1-2, the V gene TRBV28; D perhaps matches TRBD1 (6 bases). The CDR3 extends over 12 amino acids. Trimming left V 8 bases short and J 2 bases short, with 9 bases between. The germline V gene encodes CDR1 MDHEN and CDR2 SYDVKM. CDR3 loop: CASGGGNYGYTF. The DNA for the CDR3 is TGTGCCAGCGGAGGGGGAAACTATGGCTACACCTTC.

Points on this clonotype: A much larger clonotype is one base distant, so this may be a read error. The chain carries TRBV28 and TRBJ2-3; 8 nucleotides agree with TRBD2. Germline trimming cut 5 bases from V and 3 bases from J; bases unmatched to any gene: 10. CDR1 is MDHEN and CDR2 is SYDVKM in the germline V gene. The CDR3 extends over 16 amino acids. CDR3 region: CASSNGGARGTDTQYF. In DNA, the CDR3 is TGTGCCAGCAGTAACGGGGGGGCTCGAGGGACAGATACGCAGTATTTT.

Concerning this clonotype: A much larger clone differs by one base, so this may be a read error. The chain carries TRBV7-6 and TRBJ2-7; D tentatively reads TRBD1 or TRBD2 (5 bases each). The V end was cut by 5 bases, the J end by 5 bases, with 25 bases between. This CDR3 contains 17 residues. Germline loops: CDR1 SGHVS, CDR2 FNYEAQ. DNA for the CDR3: TGTGCCAGCAGCCTCAACGAGGGGTATGCTGTGGTGGACGAGCAGTACTTC. Its protein product is CASSLNEGYAVVDEQYF.

In this sample, this clonotype turned up a few times. The chain has TRBV24-1 and TRBJ2-3; 8 nucleotides align to TRBD1. From germline, CDR1 is KGHDR and CDR2 SFDVKD. The junction had 6 bases not matched to a gene; V was cut back by 6 bases and J by 2 bases. The CDR3 runs to 15 residues. CDR3: CATSQGTGVTDTQYF. The CDR3 DNA reads TGTGCCACCAGTCAGGGGACAGGAGTCACAGATACGCAGTATTTT.

This clonotype appeared many times. This rearrangement joins TRBV3-1 to TRBJ2-3; TRBD2 aligns across 13 bases. With V trimmed by 2 bases and J by 6 bases, 2 bases remained unmatched. The CDR3 has 15 amino acids. CDR1 is LGHDT, CDR2 YNNKEL, per germline (reference sequence). For the CDR3, the DNA is TGTGCCAGCAGCCAAAGGACTAGCGGGGGTGATACGCAGTATTTT. Protein: CASSQRTSGGDTQYF.